This TCR beta chain emerged from a study of blood T cell repertoires in COVID-19. Study overall: The study drew acute and convalescent COVID-19 samples from the United States, Italy and Spain. T cells, B-cell-depleted T cells, or PBMCs provided the cDNA or gDNA that served as material.

CDR1 and CDR2 from the germline V gene are DFQATT and SNEGSKA (reference sequence). With 3 bases clipped from V and 3 bases from J, the junction kept 6 bases outside the gene matches. The CDR3 is 14 residues long. Measured with immunoSEQ multiplex PCR; TCRdb has only the in-frame clones, and not every one. The sample shows under 300,000 clones, around four fifths of them seen only once. The sequence was obtained from an older man with acute or convalescent COVID-19. V gene TRBV20-1 combines with J gene TRBJ2-7, with 9 bases matching TRBD1. Material: peripheral blood. As DNA, the CDR3 is TGCAGTGCTAGTAGACAGGGGGAGAGCTACGAGCAGTACTTC. It specifies CSASRQGESYEQYF.